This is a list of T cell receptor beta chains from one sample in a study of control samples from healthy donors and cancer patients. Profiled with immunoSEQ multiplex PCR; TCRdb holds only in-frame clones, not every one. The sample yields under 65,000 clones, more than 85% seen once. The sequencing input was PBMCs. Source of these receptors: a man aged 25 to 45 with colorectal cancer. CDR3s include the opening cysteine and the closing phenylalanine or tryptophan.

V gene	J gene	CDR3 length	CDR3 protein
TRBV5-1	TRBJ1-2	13	CASSLEGEGGYTF
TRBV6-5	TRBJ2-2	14	CASNPGHRTGELFF
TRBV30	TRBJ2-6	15	CAWSVRVSGANVLTF
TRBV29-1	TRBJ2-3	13	CSARQGGIDTQYF
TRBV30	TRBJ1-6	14	CAWTFGTEGSPLHF
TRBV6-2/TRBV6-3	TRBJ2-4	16	CASSYRFGLIRDIQYF
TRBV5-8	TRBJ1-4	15	CASIIGGRGTEKLFF
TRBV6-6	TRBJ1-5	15	CASSYDNNSNQPQHF
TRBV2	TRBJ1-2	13	CASGTGDNYGYTF
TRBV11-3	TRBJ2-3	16	CASSLRLAGREDTQYF
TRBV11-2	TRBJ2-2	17	CASRGDRGLPQTGELFF
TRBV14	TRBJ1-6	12	CASSQVGSPLHF
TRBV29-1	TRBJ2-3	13	CSALRTGTDTQYF
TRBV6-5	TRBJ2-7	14	CASSIDRGPYEQYF
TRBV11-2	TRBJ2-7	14	CASSLTQVSYEQYF
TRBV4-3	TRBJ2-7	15	CASSQGAAHSYEQYF
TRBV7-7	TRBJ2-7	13	CASSFSPTGEQYF
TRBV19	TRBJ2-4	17	CASSIGTGVLAKNIQYF
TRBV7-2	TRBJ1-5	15	CASSLGSGFNQPQHF
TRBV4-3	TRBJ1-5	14	CASSQDPGRQPQHF